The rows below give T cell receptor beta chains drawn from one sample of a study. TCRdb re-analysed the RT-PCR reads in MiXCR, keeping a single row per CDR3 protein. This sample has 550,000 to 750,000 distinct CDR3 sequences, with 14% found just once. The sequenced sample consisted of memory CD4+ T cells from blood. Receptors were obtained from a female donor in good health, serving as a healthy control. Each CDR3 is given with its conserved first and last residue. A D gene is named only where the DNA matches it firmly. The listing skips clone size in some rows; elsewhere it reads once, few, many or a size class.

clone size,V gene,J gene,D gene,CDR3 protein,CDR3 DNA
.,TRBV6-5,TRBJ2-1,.,CASKENNDNEQFF,TGTGCCAGCAAGGAGAACAACGACAATGAGCAGTTCTTC
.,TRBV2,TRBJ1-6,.,CASSQGPVGPLHF,TGTGCCAGCAGCCAGGGACCGGTCGGACCCCTCCACTTT
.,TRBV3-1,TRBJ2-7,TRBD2,CASSHSLAGGSYEQYF,TGTGCCAGCAGCCACTCACTAGCGGGGGGGTCCTACGAGCAGTACTTC
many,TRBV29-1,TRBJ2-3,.,CSAREAGTDTQYF,TGCAGCGCGCGGGAAGCGGGCACAGATACGCAGTATTTT
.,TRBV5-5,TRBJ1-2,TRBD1,CASSLETGSPYGYTF,TGTGCCAGCAGCTTGGAGACAGGGAGTCCGTATGGCTACACCTTC
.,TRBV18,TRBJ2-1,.,CASSPLREEQFF,TGTGCCAGCTCACCATTGAGGGAGGAGCAGTTCTTC
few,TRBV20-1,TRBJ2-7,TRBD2,CSARRPGGSYEQYF,TGCAGTGCCAGAAGGCCGGGGGGCTCCTACGAGCAGTACTTC
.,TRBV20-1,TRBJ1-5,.,CSATRGDNQPQHF,TGCAGTGCTACACGTGGGGACAATCAGCCCCAGCATTTT
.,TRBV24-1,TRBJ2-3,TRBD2,CATSDPAGGGTDTQYF,TGTGCCACCAGTGATCCAGCGGGAGGAGGCACAGATACGCAGTATTTT
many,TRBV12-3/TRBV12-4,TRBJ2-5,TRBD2,CASSQTSGIGETQYF,TGTGCCAGCAGTCAGACTAGCGGGATAGGAGAGACCCAGTACTTC
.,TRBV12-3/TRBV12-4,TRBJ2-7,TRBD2,CASSFRGSGGYEQYF,TGTGCCAGCAGTTTTCGCGGCAGCGGGGGCTACGAGCAGTACTTC
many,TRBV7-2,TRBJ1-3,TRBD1,CASSLAGQGARNTIYF,TGTGCCAGCAGCTTAGCGGGACAGGGGGCGCGAAACACCATATATTTT
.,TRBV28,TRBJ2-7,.,CASSVRGTVSYEQYF,TGTGCCAGCAGTGTTCGGGGGACGGTCTCCTACGAGCAGTACTTC
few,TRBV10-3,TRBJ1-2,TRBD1,CAISLTGGENYGYTF,TGTGCCATCAGTCTAACAGGGGGCGAAAACTATGGCTACACCTTC
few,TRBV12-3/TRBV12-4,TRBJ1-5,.,CASSPQVGVDQPQHF,TGTGCCAGCAGTCCACAAGTAGGCGTCGATCAGCCCCAGCATTTT
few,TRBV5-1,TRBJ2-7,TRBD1,CASSLSGGTGGNEQYF,TGCGCCAGCAGCCTCTCGGGTGGGACAGGGGGAAACGAGCAGTACTTC
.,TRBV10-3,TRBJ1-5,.,CAISSALSNQPQHF,TGTGCCATCAGTAGTGCACTTAGCAATCAGCCCCAGCATTTT
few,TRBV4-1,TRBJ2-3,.,CASSPSDGTDTQYF,TGCGCCAGCAGCCCCTCCGACGGCACAGATACGCAGTATTTT
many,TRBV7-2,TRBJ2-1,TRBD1,CASSPGGYYNEQFF,TGTGCCAGCAGCCCAGGGGGATATTACAATGAGCAGTTCTTC
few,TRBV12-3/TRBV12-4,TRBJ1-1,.,CASSSPGRGTEAFF,TGTGCCAGCAGTTCACCAGGGAGGGGGACTGAAGCTTTCTTT
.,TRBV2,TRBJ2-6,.,CASRDAGANVLTF,TGTGCCAGCAGAGATGCCGGGGCCAACGTCCTGACTTTC
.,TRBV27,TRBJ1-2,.,CASRGYEDLNYGYTF,TGTGCCAGCAGGGGCTACGAGGACCTTAACTATGGCTACACCTTC
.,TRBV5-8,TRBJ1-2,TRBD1,CASSLGSWTGRYGYTF,TGTGCCAGCAGCTTGGGCAGTTGGACAGGAAGATATGGCTACACCTTC
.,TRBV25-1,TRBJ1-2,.,CASSESKTVYGYTF,TGTGCCAGCAGTGAATCTAAAACAGTCTATGGCTACACCTTC
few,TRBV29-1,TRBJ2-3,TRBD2,CSGLAGSSDTQYF,TGCAGCGGACTAGCGGGAAGTTCAGATACGCAGTATTTT
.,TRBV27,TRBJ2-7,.,CASRDRLSYEQYF,TGTGCCAGCAGGGACAGACTCTCCTACGAGCAGTACTTC
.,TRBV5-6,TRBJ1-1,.,CASSRGVEVRAFF,TGTGCCAGCAGCCGCGGAGTGGAGGTAAGAGCTTTCTTT
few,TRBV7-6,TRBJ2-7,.,CASSLNSDEQYF,TGTGCCAGCAGCTTAAACAGCGACGAGCAGTACTTC
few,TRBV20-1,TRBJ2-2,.,CSAYGTLGTGELFF,TGCAGTGCTTACGGGACCCTGGGGACCGGGGAGCTGTTTTTT
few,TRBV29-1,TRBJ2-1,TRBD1,CSVEGTGQKQFF,TGCAGCGTTGAGGGGACAGGGCAAAAGCAGTTCTTC
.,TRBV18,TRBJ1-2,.,CASSPPSRTFNGYTF,TGTGCCAGCTCACCACCGAGCCGAACGTTCAATGGCTACACCTTC
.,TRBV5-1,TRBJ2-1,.,CASSLGNQRAYNEQFF,TGCGCCAGCAGCTTAGGAAATCAGCGGGCCTACAATGAGCAGTTCTTC
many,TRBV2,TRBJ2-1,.,CASSSSVMGEQFF,TGTGCCAGCAGTTCGTCGGTCATGGGAGAGCAGTTCTTC
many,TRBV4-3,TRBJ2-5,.,CASSLNPIGEAQYF,TGCGCCAGCAGCCTAAACCCCATTGGCGAGGCCCAGTACTTC
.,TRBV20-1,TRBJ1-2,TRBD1,CSTGGGFDGYTF,TGCAGTACAGGGGGGGGCTTCGATGGCTACACCTTC
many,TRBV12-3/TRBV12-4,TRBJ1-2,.,CASSPRREVGYTF,TGTGCCAGCAGTCCCCGGAGGGAGGTGGGCTACACCTTC
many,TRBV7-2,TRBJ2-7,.,CASNFPGSHEQYF,TGTGCCAGCAACTTCCCGGGCTCACACGAGCAGTACTTC
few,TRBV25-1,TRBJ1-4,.,CASTWGADEKLFF,TGTGCCAGCACCTGGGGGGCAGATGAAAAACTGTTTTTT
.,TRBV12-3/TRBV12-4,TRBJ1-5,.,CASSTEQGFGQPQHF,TGTGCCAGCAGTACCGAACAGGGTTTCGGTCAGCCCCAGCATTTT
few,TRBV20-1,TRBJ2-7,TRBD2,CSARDGAGANYEQYF,TGCAGTGCTAGAGATGGAGCGGGGGCCAACTACGAGCAGTACTTC
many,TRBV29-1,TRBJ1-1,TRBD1,CSVGTGATEAFF,TGCAGCGTTGGGACAGGGGCTACTGAAGCTTTCTTT
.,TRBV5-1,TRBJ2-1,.,CASSLEGDIYNEQFF,TGCGCCAGCAGCTTGGAAGGGGACATCTACAATGAGCAGTTCTTC